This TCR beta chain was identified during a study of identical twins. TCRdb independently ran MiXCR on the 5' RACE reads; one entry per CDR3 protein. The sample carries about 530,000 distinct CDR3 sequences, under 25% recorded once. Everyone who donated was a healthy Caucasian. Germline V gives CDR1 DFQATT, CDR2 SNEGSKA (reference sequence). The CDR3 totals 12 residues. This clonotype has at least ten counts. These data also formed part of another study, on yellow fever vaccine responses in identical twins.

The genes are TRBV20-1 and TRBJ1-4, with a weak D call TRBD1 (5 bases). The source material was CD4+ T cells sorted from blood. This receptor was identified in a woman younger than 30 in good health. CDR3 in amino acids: CSIDSRNEKLFF. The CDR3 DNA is TGCAGCATCGACAGCCGTAATGAAAAACTGTTTTTT.